This TCR beta chain was sequenced in a study of blood T cell repertoires in COVID-19. Study-wide background: The United States, Italy and Spain were the sources of the acute and convalescent COVID-19 samples.

Assay used: immunoSEQ multiplex PCR; TCRdb lists only in-frame clones, some missing. The repertoire holds about 380,000 clones, with more than 75% as singletons. The CDR3 length is 17 residues. Trimming removed 2 bases from V and 0 bases from J, with 17 bases in between. CDR1 and CDR2 from the germline V gene are SNHLY and FYNNEI. This rearrangement joins TRBV2 to TRBJ2-7, with D uncertain. The receptor's source is a woman aged 18-30 years who had recovered from COVID-19. Material: PBMCs or T cells enriched from blood (not recorded which). In nucleotides, the CDR3 is TGTGCCAGCAGTGAACGAACAGTCGAGCTCAGCTCCTACGAGCAGTACTTC. Protein sequence: CASSERTVELSSYEQYF.